This is a list of T cell receptor beta chains from one sample in a study of control samples from healthy donors and cancer patients. TCRdb keeps only in-frame clones here, not all; method: immunoSEQ multiplex PCR. The table includes about 140,000 clones, around 90% detected once. Sequencing was carried out using blood. The receptors originated from a man aged 25-40 years in good health. Each CDR3 is given with its conserved first and last residue. D genes are given only for firm matches. Clone size is stated in some rows and not others, as once, few, many or a class when expanded.

clone_size j_call v_call d_call cdr3_nt cdr3_aa
NA TRBJ2-7 TRBV19 NA TGTGCCAGTAGTATAGTTACAGGGCCCCACGAGCAGTACTTC CASSIVTGPHEQYF
NA TRBJ1-2 TRBV3-1/TRBV3-2 NA TGTGCCAGCAGCCTGGACCACTATGGCTACACCTTC CASSLDHYGYTF
once TRBJ1-1 TRBV4-1 TRBD1 TGCGCCAGCAGCCATAAGACCGGGACAGGGCTCATGAACACTGAAGCTTTCTTT CASSHKTGTGLMNTEAFF
NA TRBJ2-1 TRBV24-1 NA TGTGCCACCAGTGATTGGGCGCCAGACTCCTACAATGAGCAGTTCTTC CATSDWAPDSYNEQFF
few TRBJ2-2 TRBV5-4 NA TGTGCCAGCAGCTTGGGGCTAGCCGCCACCGGGGAGCTGTTTTTT CASSLGLAATGELFF
NA TRBJ2-7 TRBV27 TRBD2 TGTGCCAGCAGTCTATCGGGGGGAACCTACGAGCAGTACTTC CASSLSGGTYEQYF
NA TRBJ1-1 TRBV14 NA TGTGCCAGCAGCCAAGATTTAGACACTGAAGCTTTCTTT CASSQDLDTEAFF
NA TRBJ2-1 TRBV28 TRBD2 TGTGCCAGCAGTTCGACTAGCGGGAGCTCCTACAATGAGCAGTTCTTC CASSSTSGSSYNEQFF
NA TRBJ2-2 TRBV4-2 NA TGTGCCAGCAGCCAAGGGGACCTGAACACCGGGGAGCTGTTTTTT CASSQGDLNTGELFF
NA TRBJ2-7 TRBV6-5 NA TGTGCCAGCAGTCCAGACTACGAGCAGTACTTC CASSPDYEQYF
NA TRBJ2-1 TRBV28 NA TGTGCCAGCAGTTTACTAAGGGGAGGCCCCTACAATGAGCAGTTCTTC CASSLLRGGPYNEQFF
NA TRBJ1-3 TRBV29-1 NA TGCAGCGTCGGGGGCCTCTCTGGAAACACCATATATTTT CSVGGLSGNTIYF
NA TRBJ1-2 TRBV2 NA TGTGCCAGCAGTGATGCCGGGAGTCCCAGGGATGTTGGCTACACCTTC CASSDAGSPRDVGYTF
NA TRBJ2-3 TRBV5-6 TRBD2 TGTGCCAGCAGCTTGTTTACTAGCGGGCTGAGGACAGATACGCAGTATTTT CASSLFTSGLRTDTQYF
NA TRBJ1-2 TRBV7-9 NA TGTGCCAGCAGCCCTGTTTTATCAAACTATGGCTACACCTTC CASSPVLSNYGYTF
NA TRBJ2-7 TRBV28 NA TGTGCCAGCAGTTTCCGGGGGATTTCCTACGAGCAGTACTTC CASSFRGISYEQYF
NA TRBJ1-1 TRBV11-3 NA TGTGCCAGCAGCCGGGAGGCTGAAGCTTTCTTT CASSREAEAFF
NA TRBJ1-1 TRBV7-2 NA TGTGCCAGCAGCTTATACAGCGCCCTGGGAGCTTTCTTT CASSLYSALGAFF
few TRBJ2-2 TRBV21-1 NA TGTGCCAGCAGCCTCCGAGGGGGGGGGACCACCGGGGAGCTGTTTTTT CASSLRGGGTTGELFF
NA TRBJ1-5 TRBV15 TRBD1 TGTGCCACCAGCAGAGATCGAGACAGGGTTTCGCATTTT CATSRDRDRVSHF
NA TRBJ2-2 TRBV5-1 NA TGCGCCAGCAGTGGTCAGAACACCGGGGAGCTGTTTTTT CASSGQNTGELFF
NA TRBJ2-3 TRBV2 TRBD1 TGTGCCAGCAGTACACAGGGGGGCACAGATACGCAGTATTTT CASSTQGGTDTQYF
NA TRBJ2-5 TRBV25-1 NA TGTGCCAGCAGTGAAGGCGGCTCCTTCCAGTACTTC CASSEGGSFQYF
NA TRBJ1-2 TRBV28 NA TGTGCCAGCAGCCGCTCGAATGCGGATTATGGCTACACCTTC CASSRSNADYGYTF
few TRBJ1-3 TRBV28 NA TGTGCCAGCAGTTTGGGCGGGACCTATTACTCTGGAAACACCATATATTTT CASSLGGTYYSGNTIYF
once TRBJ2-7 TRBV2 TRBD2 TGTGCCAGCAGGATAGCGGGAACCTACGAGCAGTACTTC CASRIAGTYEQYF
NA TRBJ1-5 TRBV18 TRBD1 TGTGCCAGCTCACCCACAGGGGATTCGGATCAGCCCCAGCATTTT CASSPTGDSDQPQHF
NA TRBJ2-1 TRBV28 NA TGTGCCAGCAGTTCCCCCCACGCGGGGATATTCTACAATGAGCAGTTCTTC CASSSPHAGIFYNEQFF
NA TRBJ1-2 TRBV28 NA TGTGCCAGCAGGCTAAGGTCGTGGCAGCAAACGTTGGGGAACTATGGCTACACCTTC CASRLRSWQQTLGNYGYTF
NA TRBJ1-1 TRBV3-1/TRBV3-2 NA TGTGCCAGCAGCTATGGGACATCGAACACTGAAGCTTTCTTT CASSYGTSNTEAFF
NA TRBJ1-2 TRBV19 NA TGTGCCAGTAGTTTCAAAAGCTATGGCTACACCTTC CASSFKSYGYTF
NA TRBJ2-7 TRBV10-3 TRBD2 TGTGCCACAACCGGGACTAGCGGACTATACGAGCAGTACTTC CATTGTSGLYEQYF
NA TRBJ1-6 TRBV4-1 NA TGCGCCAGCAGCCAAGATAAGCCGGGATCGGGGCGAAAGAATTCACCCCTCCACTTT CASSQDKPGSGRKNSPLHF
NA TRBJ1-1 TRBV6-4 NA TGTGCCAGCAGTAGTCAAGAAAACACTGAAGCTTTCTTT CASSSQENTEAFF
NA TRBJ2-1 TRBV29-1 NA TGCAGCGTTTACAGGGACTGGCATGAGCAGTTCTTC CSVYRDWHEQFF
NA TRBJ1-5 TRBV28 NA TGTGCCAGCAGTACCTGGCGAGGGTATAGCAATCAGCCCCAGCATTTT CASSTWRGYSNQPQHF
once TRBJ1-1 TRBV12-2 NA TGTGCAAGTCGCTTAGTATGTAGGGGCAGGCAGAACACTGAAGCTTTCTTT CASRLVCRGRQNTEAFF
NA TRBJ2-5 TRBV4-3 NA TGCGCCAGCAGCCTAACCCCCGGGGGTCAAGGGACCCAGTACTTC CASSLTPGGQGTQYF
once TRBJ2-7 TRBV7-2 TRBD2 TGTGCCAGCAGCTTAGGACTAGCGGGAGGCTTCGAGCAGTACTTC CASSLGLAGGFEQYF
NA TRBJ2-1 TRBV7-2 TRBD2 TGTGCCAGCGGCCTAGCGGCCTACAATGAGCAGTTCTTC CASGLAAYNEQFF
NA TRBJ1-5 TRBV19 NA TGTGCCAGTAGTATAGGCGTTTATCAGCCCCAGCATTTT CASSIGVYQPQHF
NA TRBJ2-7 TRBV7-8 NA TGTGCCAGCAGCTTCAGCGGGACAAGCTCCTACGAGCAGTACTTC CASSFSGTSSYEQYF
NA TRBJ1-1 TRBV11-2 NA TGTGCCAGCAGCTTACTCGCGCTGAACACTGAAGCTTTCTTT CASSLLALNTEAFF
NA TRBJ1-5 TRBV15 NA TGTGCCACCAGCAGAGATATCCAGCCCCAGCATTTT CATSRDIQPQHF
NA TRBJ2-7 TRBV2 NA TGTGCCAGCAGAAGGTCCGCTTACGAGCAGTACTTC CASRRSAYEQYF
NA TRBJ2-1 TRBV28 TRBD2 TGTGCCAGCAGGCGAGGACTAGCGGGAGTAGGGTTCTTC CASRRGLAGVGFF
NA TRBJ2-1 TRBV7-8 NA TGTGCCAGCAGCCCGAGGACAGACAATGAGCAGTTCTTC CASSPRTDNEQFF
many TRBJ1-5 TRBV5-6 NA TGTGCCAGCAGCCTCTCGTTAAGGCAGCCCCAGCATTTT CASSLSLRQPQHF
NA TRBJ1-3 TRBV6-6 NA TGTGCCAGCAGTCGATTGACGACAGTAAATGGAAACACCATATATTTT CASSRLTTVNGNTIYF
NA TRBJ1-5 TRBV12-3/TRBV12-4 NA TGTGCCAGCAGTTCGCACAATCAGCCCCAGCATTTT CASSSHNQPQHF
few TRBJ1-5 TRBV19 TRBD1 TGTGCCAGTAGTATCCACCCCCGGGACAGGTTTCTAGGTCAGCCCCAGCATTTT CASSIHPRDRFLGQPQHF
NA TRBJ1-2 TRBV30 NA TGTGCCTGGAGAACGACAGTTATCAATGGTGGCTACACCTTC CAWRTTVINGGYTF
NA TRBJ1-2 TRBV19 NA TGTGCCAGTATAGGTCCCTATGGCTACACCTTC CASIGPYGYTF
NA TRBJ1-5 TRBV19 NA TGTGCCAGTAGTAGCAATCAGCCCCAGCATTTT CASSSNQPQHF
NA TRBJ1-3 TRBV30 NA TGTGCCGAGGAGAAAAACTCTGGAAACACCATATATTTT CAEEKNSGNTIYF
NA TRBJ1-5 TRBV6-6 TRBD1 TGTGCCAGCAGTGCGACAGGGGGCCGGCAGCCCCAGCATTTT CASSATGGRQPQHF
NA TRBJ2-7 TRBV6-5 NA TGTGCCAGCAGTTTACCGGGACTGCACTACGAGCAGTACTTC CASSLPGLHYEQYF